The rows below give T cell receptor beta chains drawn from one sample of a study of Graves' ophthalmopathy and Graves' hyperthyroidism. TCRdb fed the multiplex PCR reads into MiXCR, producing one record per CDR3 protein. The sample lists some 170,000 distinct CDR3 sequences, roughly two fifths seen once, with nearly 9% in the top ten. The sample comprised peripheral blood. Receptor source: a man aged 25-45 years with Graves' ophthalmopathy. Both conserved end residues are part of each CDR3. Fields, in order: V gene, CDR3 protein.

V: TRBV7-8
CDR3: CASSSGEGGWNTEAFF

V: TRBV3-1
CDR3: CASGLAGNSYEQYF

V: TRBV6-2/TRBV6-3
CDR3: CASSYWGSYSNQPQHF

V: TRBV11-3
CDR3: CASSYQNTGELFF

V: TRBV28
CDR3: CASSLPLLRQGNSPLHF

V: TRBV7-2
CDR3: CASSLVSGGAKPQHF

V: TRBV4-3
CDR3: CASSPRMGAEKQYF

V: TRBV28
CDR3: CASRQETQYF

V: TRBV6-2/TRBV6-3
CDR3: CASSTRDRVADEQYF

V: TRBV12-3/TRBV12-4
CDR3: CASSPTGGKNEQYF

V: TRBV11-2
CDR3: CATMDRTNTGELFF

V: TRBV6-2/TRBV6-3
CDR3: CASSGSETDTQYF

V: TRBV12-3/TRBV12-4
CDR3: CASRRGSGQPQHF

V: TRBV10-3
CDR3: CAIGGPSQTYEQYF

V: TRBV4-3
CDR3: CASSQDSFYEQYF

V: TRBV30
CDR3: CAWSGTGINQPQHF

V: TRBV28
CDR3: CASSLWGGNQPQHF

V: TRBV18
CDR3: CASSPRSSGNTEAFF

V: TRBV6-2/TRBV6-3
CDR3: CASWNRITSYGYTF

V: TRBV11-2
CDR3: CASSPTGTFLAKNIQYF

V: TRBV5-1
CDR3: CASSLDGPYQPQHF

V: TRBV12-3/TRBV12-4
CDR3: CASSLEGSYTEAFF

V: TRBV10-3
CDR3: CAISGGGLEGPQHF

V: TRBV12-3/TRBV12-4
CDR3: CASSLGEGVQETQYF

V: TRBV12-5
CDR3: CASGLLHNQPQHF

V: TRBV7-2
CDR3: CASSLYRWGESEAFF

V: TRBV9
CDR3: CASQSNGGYTF

V: TRBV11-2
CDR3: CASSSHKDPSNYGYTF

V: TRBV30
CDR3: CAWSPSGRVLFF

V: TRBV20-1
CDR3: CSATDRNSPLHF

V: TRBV30
CDR3: CAWSVGISLGGYTF